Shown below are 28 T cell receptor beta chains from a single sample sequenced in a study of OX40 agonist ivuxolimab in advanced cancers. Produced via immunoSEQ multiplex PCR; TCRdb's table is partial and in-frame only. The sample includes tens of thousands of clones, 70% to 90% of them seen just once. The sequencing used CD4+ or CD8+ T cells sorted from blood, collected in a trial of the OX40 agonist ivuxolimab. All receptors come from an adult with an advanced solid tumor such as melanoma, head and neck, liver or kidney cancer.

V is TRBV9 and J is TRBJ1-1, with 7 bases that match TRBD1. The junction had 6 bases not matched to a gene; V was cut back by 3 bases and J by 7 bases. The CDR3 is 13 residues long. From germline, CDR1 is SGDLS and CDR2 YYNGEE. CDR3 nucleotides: TGTGCCAGCAGCGGTGACAGGGTTGGTGAAGCTTTCTTT. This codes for CASSGDRVGEAFF.

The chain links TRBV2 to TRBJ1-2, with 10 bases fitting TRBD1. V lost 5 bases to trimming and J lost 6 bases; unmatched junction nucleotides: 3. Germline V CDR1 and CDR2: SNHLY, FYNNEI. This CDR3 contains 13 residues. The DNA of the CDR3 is TGTGCCAGCAGTCTGACAGGGGGCGATGGCTACACCTTC. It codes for CASSLTGGDGYTF.

The CDR3 region has the DNA TGTGCCAGCAGCTTAGGCCCAGCGGGGCACAATGAGCAGTTCTTC. Encoded protein: CASSLGPAGHNEQFF. This chain joins TRBV11-2 and TRBJ2-1, with TRBD2 matching over 7 bases. After removal of 1 base from V and 5 bases from J, the junction contained 5 bases not matched to a gene. CDR1 is SGHAT and CDR2 is FQNNGV in the germline V gene. This CDR3 region has 15 residues.

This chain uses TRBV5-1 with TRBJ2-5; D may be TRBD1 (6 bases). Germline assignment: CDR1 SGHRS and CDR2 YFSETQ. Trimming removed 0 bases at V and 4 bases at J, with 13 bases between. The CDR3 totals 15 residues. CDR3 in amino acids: CASSLGSGVAETQYF. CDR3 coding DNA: TGCGCCAGCAGCTTGGGCTCAGGGGTGGCAGAGACCCAGTACTTC.

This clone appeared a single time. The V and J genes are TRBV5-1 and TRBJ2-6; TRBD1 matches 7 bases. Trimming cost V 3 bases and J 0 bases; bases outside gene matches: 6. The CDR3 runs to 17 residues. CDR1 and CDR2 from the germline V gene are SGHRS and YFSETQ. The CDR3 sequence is CASSWTGFNSGANVLTF. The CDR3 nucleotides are TGCGCCAGCAGCTGGACAGGTTTCAACTCTGGGGCCAACGTCCTGACTTTC.

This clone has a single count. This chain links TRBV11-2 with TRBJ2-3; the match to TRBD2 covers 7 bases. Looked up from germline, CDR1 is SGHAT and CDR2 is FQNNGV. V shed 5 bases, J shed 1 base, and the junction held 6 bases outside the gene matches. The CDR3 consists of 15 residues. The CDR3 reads CASSALGGGTDTQYF. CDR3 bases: TGTGCCAGCAGCGCCCTGGGGGGGGGCACAGATACGCAGTATTTT. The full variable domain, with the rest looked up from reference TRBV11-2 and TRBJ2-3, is EAGVAQSPRYKIIEKRQSVAFWCNPISGHATLYWYQQILGQGPKLLIQFQNNGVVDDSQLPKDRFSAERLKGVDSTLKIQPAKLEDSAVYLCASSALGGGTDTQYFGPGTRLTVL.

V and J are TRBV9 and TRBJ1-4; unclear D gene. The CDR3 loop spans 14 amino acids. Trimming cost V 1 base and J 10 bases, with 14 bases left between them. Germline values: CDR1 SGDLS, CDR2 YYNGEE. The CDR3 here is CASSVRRDWGKLFF. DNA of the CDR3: TGTGCCAGCAGCGTAAGGAGGGATTGGGGAAAACTGTTTTTT.

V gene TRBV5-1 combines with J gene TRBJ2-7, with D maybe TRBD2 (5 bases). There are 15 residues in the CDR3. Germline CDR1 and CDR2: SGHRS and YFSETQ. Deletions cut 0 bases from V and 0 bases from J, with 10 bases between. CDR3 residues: CASSLGEPHSYEQYF. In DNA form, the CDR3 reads TGCGCCAGCAGCTTGGGGGAGCCCCACTCCTACGAGCAGTACTTC. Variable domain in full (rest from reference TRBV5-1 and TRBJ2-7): KAGVTQTPRYLIKTRGQQVTLSCSPISGHRSVSWYQQTPGQGLQFLFEYFSETQRNKGNFPGRFSGRQFSNSRSEMNVSTLELGDSALYLCASSLGEPHSYEQYFGPGTRLTVT.

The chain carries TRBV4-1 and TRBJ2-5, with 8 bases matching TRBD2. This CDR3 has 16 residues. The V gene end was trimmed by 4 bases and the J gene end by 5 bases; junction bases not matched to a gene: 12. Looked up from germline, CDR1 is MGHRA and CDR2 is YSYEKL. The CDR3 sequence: CASSLTAGGPLETQYF. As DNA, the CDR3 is TGCGCCAGCAGCCTAACCGCGGGGGGCCCGCTGGAGACCCAGTACTTC.

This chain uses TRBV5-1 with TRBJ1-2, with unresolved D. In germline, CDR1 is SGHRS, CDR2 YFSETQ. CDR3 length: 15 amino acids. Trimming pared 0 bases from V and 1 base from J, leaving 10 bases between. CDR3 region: CASSLESNGNYGYTF. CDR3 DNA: TGCGCCAGCAGCTTGGAATCCAACGGTAACTATGGCTACACCTTC.

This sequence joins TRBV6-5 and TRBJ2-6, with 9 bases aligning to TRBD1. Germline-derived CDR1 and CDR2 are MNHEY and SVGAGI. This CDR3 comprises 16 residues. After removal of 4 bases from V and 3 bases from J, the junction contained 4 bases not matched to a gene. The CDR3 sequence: CASSFDRGYGANVLTF. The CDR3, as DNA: TGTGCCAGCAGTTTCGACAGGGGGTATGGGGCCAACGTCCTGACTTTC.

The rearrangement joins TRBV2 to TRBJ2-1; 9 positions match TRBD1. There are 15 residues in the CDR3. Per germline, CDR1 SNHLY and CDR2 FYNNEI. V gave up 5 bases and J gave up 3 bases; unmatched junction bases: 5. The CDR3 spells CASSPGTGSYNEQFF. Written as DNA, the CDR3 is TGTGCCAGCAGTCCCGGGACAGGGAGCTACAATGAGCAGTTCTTC.

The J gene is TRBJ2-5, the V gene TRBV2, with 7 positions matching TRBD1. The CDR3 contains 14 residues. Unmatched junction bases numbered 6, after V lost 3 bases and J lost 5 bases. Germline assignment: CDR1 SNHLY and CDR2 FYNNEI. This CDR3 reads CASSDEGGGETQYF. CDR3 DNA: TGTGCCAGCAGTGACGAAGGGGGCGGTGAGACCCAGTACTTC.

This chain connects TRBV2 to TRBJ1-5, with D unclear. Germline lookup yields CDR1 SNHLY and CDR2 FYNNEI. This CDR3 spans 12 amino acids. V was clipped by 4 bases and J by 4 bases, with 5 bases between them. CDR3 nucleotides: TGTGCCAGCAGTGCCCTGAATCAGCCCCAGCATTTT. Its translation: CASSALNQPQHF.

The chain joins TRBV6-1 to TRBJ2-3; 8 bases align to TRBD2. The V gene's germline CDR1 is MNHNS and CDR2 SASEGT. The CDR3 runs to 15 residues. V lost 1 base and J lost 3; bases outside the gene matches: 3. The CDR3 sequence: CASSEEGGRTDTQYF. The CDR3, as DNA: TGTGCCAGCAGTGAAGAGGGCGGGAGGACAGATACGCAGTATTTT.

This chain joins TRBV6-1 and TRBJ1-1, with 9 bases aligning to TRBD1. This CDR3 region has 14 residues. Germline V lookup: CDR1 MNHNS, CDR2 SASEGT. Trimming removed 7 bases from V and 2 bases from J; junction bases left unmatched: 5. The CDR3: CASTAGQGNTEAFF. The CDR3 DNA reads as TGTGCCAGCACCGCGGGACAGGGAAACACTGAAGCTTTCTTT.

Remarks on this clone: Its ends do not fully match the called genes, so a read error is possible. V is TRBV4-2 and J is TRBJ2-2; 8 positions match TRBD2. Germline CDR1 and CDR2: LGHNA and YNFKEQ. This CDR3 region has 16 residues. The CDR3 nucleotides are TGTGCCAGCAGCATAGGCCATAGCGGGAACACCGGGGGGCTGTTTTTT. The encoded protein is CASSIGHSGNTGGLFF.

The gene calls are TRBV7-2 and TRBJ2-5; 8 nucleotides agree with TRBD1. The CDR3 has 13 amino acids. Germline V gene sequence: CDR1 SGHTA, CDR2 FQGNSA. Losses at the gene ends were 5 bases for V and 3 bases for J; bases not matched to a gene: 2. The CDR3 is CASSLQGEETQYF. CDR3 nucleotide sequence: TGTGCCAGCAGCCTACAGGGGGAAGAGACCCAGTACTTC.

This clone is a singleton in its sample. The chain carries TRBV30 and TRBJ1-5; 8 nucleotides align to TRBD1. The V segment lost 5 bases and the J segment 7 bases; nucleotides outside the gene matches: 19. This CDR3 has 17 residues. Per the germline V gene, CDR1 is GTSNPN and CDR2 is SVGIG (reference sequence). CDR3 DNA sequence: TGTGCCTGGGGTAAGCCCATGGACAGGGTACCACGGCAGCCCCAGCATTTT. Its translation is CAWGKPMDRVPRQPQHF.

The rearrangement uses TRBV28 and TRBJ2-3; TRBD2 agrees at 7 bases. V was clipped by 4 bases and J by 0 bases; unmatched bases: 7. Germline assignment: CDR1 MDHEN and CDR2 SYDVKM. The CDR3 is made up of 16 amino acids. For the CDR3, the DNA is TGTGCCAGCAGTTCAGCTAGCGGAACTAGCACAGATACGCAGTATTTT. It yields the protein CASSSASGTSTDTQYF.

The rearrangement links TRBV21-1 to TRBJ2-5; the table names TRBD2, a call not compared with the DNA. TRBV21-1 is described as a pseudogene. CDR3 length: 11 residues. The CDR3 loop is CASTSGETQYF. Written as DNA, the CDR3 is TGTGCCAGTACTAGCGGAGAGACCCAGTACTTC.

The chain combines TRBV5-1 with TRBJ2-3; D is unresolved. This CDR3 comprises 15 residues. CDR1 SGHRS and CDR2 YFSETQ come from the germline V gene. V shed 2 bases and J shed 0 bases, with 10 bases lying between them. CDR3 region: CASSFQPLSTDTQYF. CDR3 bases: TGCGCCAGCAGCTTCCAGCCGTTAAGCACAGATACGCAGTATTTT.

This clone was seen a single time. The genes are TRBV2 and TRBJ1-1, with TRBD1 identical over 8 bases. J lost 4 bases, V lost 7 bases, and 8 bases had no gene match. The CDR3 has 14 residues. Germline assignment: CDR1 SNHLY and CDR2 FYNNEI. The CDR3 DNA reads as TGTGCCAGCACCCTTGGACAGGGCGTCACTGAAGCTTTCTTT. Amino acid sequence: CASTLGQGVTEAFF.

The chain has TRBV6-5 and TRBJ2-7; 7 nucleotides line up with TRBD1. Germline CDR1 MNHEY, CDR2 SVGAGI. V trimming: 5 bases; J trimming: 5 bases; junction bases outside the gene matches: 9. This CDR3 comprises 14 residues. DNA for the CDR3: TGTGCCAGCAGTAAACACGACAGGGCTCACGAGCAGTACTTC. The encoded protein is CASSKHDRAHEQYF.

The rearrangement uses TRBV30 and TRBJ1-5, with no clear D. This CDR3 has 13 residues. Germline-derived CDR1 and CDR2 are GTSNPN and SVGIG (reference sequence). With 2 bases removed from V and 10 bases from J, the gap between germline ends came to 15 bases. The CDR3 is CAWSISQSKPQHF. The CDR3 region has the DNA TGTGCCTGGAGTATATCCCAGTCTAAACCCCAGCATTTT. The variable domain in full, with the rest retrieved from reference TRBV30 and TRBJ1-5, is SQTIHQWPATLVQPVGSPLSLECTVEGTSNPNLYWYRQAAGRGLQLLFYSVGIGQISSEVPQNLSASRPQDRQFILSSKKLLLSDSGFYLCAWSISQSKPQHFGDGTRLSIL.

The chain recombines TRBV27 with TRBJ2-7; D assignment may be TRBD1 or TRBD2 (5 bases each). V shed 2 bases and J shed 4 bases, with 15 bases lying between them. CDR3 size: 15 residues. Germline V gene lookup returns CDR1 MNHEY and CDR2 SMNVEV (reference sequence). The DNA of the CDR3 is TGTGCCAGCAGTTTAAGCCAGGGAGTGGGATACGAGCAGTACTTC. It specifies CASSLSQGVGYEQYF.

The CDR3 nucleotides read TGTGCCAGCAGTCCCAAGAGCACAGATACGCAGTATTTT. It encodes CASSPKSTDTQYF. This rearrangement joins TRBV6-6 to TRBJ2-3, with unresolved D. Germline V gives CDR1 MNHNY, CDR2 SVGAGI (reference sequence). V gave up 5 bases and J gave up 0 bases, with 6 bases separating them. This CDR3 comprises 13 residues.

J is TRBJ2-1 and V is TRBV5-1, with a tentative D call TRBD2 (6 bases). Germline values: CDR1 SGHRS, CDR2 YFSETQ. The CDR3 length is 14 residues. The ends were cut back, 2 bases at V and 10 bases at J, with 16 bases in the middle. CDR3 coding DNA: TGCGCCAGCAGCTTTGACGGGAGTCAGAGGGAGCAGTTCTTC. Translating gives CASSFDGSQREQFF.